This record looks at one T cell receptor (beta chain) sequence and its context. Trimming pared 4 bases from V and 2 bases from J, leaving 12 bases between. The CDR3 consists of 14 residues. Per the germline V gene, CDR1 is SGHRS and CDR2 is YFSETQ. These data belong to a study of blood T cell repertoires in COVID-19. In the source study's methods: For nucleated cells, counts were estimated from reference gene primer amplification. TCRdb's copy holds only in-frame clones and misses some; the assay was immunoSEQ multiplex PCR. D and trimming were read from the DNA, whereas the V and J calls and clone size are those reported in that table. Of more than 200,000 clones listed, over 80% are singletons.

V is TRBV5-1 and J is TRBJ1-1, with D maybe TRBD1 (5 bases). Source material: peripheral blood. The sequence was obtained from a woman between 65 and 79 years old with active or convalescent COVID-19. The CDR3 bases are TGCGCCAGCAGCCGGCAGGGCACTAACACTGAAGCTTTCTTT. Encoded protein: CASSRQGTNTEAFF.